This T cell receptor beta chain appears in the sequencing data of a study of shared clonotypes between healthy human individuals. Whole-study context: CD8 memory received one plate per donor, CD8 naive two, CD4 memory three and CD4 naive three.

Study-wide points: It was the non-shared clonotypes that had lower generation probabilities than clonotypes shared by all four donors. When naive CD4 clonotypes were compared across several donors, around 5% were shared.

Details on this clone: The antigen is undetermined. Other DNA sequences within the sample encode an identical CDR3.

This CDR3 is 13 amino acids long. Germline V gene data show CDR1 as SNHLY and CDR2 as FYNNEI. V was pared by 6 bases and J by 5 bases, with 11 bases between. Every subset's genomic DNA went evenly onto several immunoSEQ plates. Profiling relied on immunoSEQ multiplex PCR, and the TCRdb table lists in-frame clones only, not all of them. The sample lists about 680,000 clones; roughly 70% were seen once. This clonotype was sampled from a woman aged 25 to 39 in good health. This rearrangement joins TRBV2 to TRBJ1-5, with D possibly matching TRBD1 (5 bases). The sequencing input was memory CD4+ T cells sorted from blood. The subset denotes: CD45RA-negative fraction. CDR3 sequence reads: CASSLGGDQPQHF. The CDR3 DNA reads as TGTGCCAGCAGCCTCGGGGGGGATCAGCCCCAGCATTTT.